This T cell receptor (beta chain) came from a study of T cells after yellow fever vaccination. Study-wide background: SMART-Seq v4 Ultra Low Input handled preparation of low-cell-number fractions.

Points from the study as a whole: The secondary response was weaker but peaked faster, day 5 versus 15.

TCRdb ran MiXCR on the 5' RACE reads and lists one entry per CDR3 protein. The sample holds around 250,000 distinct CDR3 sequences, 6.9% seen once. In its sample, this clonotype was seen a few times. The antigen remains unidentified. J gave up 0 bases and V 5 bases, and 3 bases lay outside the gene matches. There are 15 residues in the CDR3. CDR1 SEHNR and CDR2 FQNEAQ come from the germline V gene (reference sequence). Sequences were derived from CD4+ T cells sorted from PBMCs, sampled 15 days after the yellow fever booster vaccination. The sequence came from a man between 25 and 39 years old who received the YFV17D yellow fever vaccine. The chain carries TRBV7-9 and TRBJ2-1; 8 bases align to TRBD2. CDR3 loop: CASSPGRASYNEQFF. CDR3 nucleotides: TGTGCCAGCAGCCCCGGGAGGGCCTCCTACAATGAGCAGTTCTTC.